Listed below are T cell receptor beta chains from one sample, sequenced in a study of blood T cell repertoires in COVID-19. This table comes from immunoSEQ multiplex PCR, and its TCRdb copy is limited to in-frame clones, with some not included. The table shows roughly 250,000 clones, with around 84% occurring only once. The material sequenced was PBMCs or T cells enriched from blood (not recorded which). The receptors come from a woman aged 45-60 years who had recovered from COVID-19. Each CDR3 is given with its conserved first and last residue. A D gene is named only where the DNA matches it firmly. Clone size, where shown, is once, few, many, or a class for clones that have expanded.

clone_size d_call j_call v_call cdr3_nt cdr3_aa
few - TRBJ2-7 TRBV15 TGTGCCACCAGCAGAGAAGGGGGTTCTGTGGACGAGCAGTACTTC CATSREGGSVDEQYF
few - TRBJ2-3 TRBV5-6 TGTGCCAGCAGCTTGACAGTTAGCACAGATACGCAGTATTTT CASSLTVSTDTQYF
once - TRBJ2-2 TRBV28 TGTGCCAGCAGTTTACCTCGACGGGACACCGGGGAGCTGTTTTTT CASSLPRRDTGELFF
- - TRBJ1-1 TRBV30 TGTGCCTGGAGTCTCCCCCGAGAGGGAAGGACTGAAGCTTTCTTT CAWSLPREGRTEAFF
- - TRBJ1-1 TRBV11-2 TGTGCCAGCAGCTTATTACAGCTCACTGAAGCTTTCTTT CASSLLQLTEAFF
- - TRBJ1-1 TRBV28 TGTGCCAGCTTACAGGACAGCCAAGCTTTCTTT CASLQDSQAFF
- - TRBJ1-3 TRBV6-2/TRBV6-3 TGTGCCAGCAGTTATAAAAATACCGGGACACGCTCTGGAAACACCATATATTTT CASSYKNTGTRSGNTIYF
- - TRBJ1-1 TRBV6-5 TGTGCCAGCAGTTACCCGCCGCGACAGCCTGAAGCTTTCTTT CASSYPPRQPEAFF
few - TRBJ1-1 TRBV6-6 TGTGCCAGCAGTCGACGGACAGCGATTACACCTAACACTGAAGCTTTCTTT CASSRRTAITPNTEAFF
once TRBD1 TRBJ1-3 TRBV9 TGTGCCAGCAGTGGTGCCCGGGACAGCTCTGGAAACACCATATATTTT CASSGARDSSGNTIYF
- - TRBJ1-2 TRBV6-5 TGTGCCAGCAGTTACGGTGAGGGACTGAACTATGGCTACACCTTC CASSYGEGLNYGYTF
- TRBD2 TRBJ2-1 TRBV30 TGTGCCTGGAGTGCGACTAGCGGGAGGGCCGGTGAGCAGTTCTTC CAWSATSGRAGEQFF
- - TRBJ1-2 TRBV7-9 TGTGCCAGCAGCTTACTGGGGGCGAGCGGCTACACCTTC CASSLLGASGYTF
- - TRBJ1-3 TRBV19 TGTGCCAGTAGTGTCTACTCTGGAAACACCATATATTTT CASSVYSGNTIYF
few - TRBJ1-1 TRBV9 TGTGCCAGCAGCGTAGAGGAGGGGAACACTGAAGCTTTCTTT CASSVEEGNTEAFF
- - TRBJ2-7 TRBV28 TGTGCCAGCAGTTTGACAGGACGGTTGTACGAGCAGTACTTC CASSLTGRLYEQYF
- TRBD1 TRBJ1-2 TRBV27 TGTGCCAGCAGAGCAGGGGGTTGGGGATATGGCTACACCTTC CASRAGGWGYGYTF
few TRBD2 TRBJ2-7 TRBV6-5 TGTGCCAGCAGTTACTCCGGGGGGGAGGAGTACTTC CASSYSGGEEYF
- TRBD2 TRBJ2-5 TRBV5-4 TGTGCCAGCAGCCGGGGGACTACGGATCAAGAGACCCAGTACTTC CASSRGTTDQETQYF
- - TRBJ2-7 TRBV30 TGTGCCTGGAGTGAACTACGACCTGGGGGGTCCTACGAGCAGTACTTC CAWSELRPGGSYEQYF
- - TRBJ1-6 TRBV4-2 TGTGCCAGCAGCCATGCTGGAGAGGGACTTAATTCACCCCTCCACTTT CASSHAGEGLNSPLHF
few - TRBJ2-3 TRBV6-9 TGTGCCAGCAGCGGGGCGAAGGGGGACCACTCCACAGATACGCAGTATTTT CASSGAKGDHSTDTQYF
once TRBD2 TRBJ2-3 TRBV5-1 TGCGCCAGCAGGTCTACTAGCGGGAGTTTGCCAGATACGCAGTATTTT CASRSTSGSLPDTQYF